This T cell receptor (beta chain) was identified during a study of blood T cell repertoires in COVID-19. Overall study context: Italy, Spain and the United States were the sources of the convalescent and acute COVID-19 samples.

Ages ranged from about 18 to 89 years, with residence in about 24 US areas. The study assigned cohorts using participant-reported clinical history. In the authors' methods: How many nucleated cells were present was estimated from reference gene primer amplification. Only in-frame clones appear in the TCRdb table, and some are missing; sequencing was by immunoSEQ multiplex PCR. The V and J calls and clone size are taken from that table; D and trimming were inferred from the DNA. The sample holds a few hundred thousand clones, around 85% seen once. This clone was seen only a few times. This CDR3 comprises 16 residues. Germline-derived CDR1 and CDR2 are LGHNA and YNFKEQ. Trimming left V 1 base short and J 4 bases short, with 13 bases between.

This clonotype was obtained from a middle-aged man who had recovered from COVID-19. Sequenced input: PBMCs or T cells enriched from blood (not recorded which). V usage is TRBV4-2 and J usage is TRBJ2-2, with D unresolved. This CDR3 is CASSQGVRSGTGELFF. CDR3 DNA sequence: TGTGCCAGCAGCCAAGGAGTCCGATCGGGCACCGGGGAGCTGTTTTTT.